This TCR beta chain was sequenced for a study of patients and donors after allogeneic stem cell transplantation. One entry per CDR3 protein, called by TCRdb with MiXCR from the RT-PCR reads. This sample has more than 850,000 distinct CDR3 sequences, with around 17% found just once. From germline, CDR1 is LNHNV and CDR2 YYDKDF (reference sequence). The length of the CDR3 is 14 residues. V shed 5 bases and J 3 bases; nucleotides not matched to a gene: 5. This rearrangement joins TRBV15 to TRBJ2-5, with 8 bases matching TRBD2. The clonotype comes from a human donor who was either an allogeneic HSCT recipient or a stem cell or donor lymphocyte infusion donor (not recorded which). It is not recorded whose cells these are; they may come from a transplant donor. Material: blood, either unsorted or a sorted T cell fraction (not recorded which). CDR3 DNA sequence: TGTGCCACCAGCGAACTAGCGGAGGAAGAGACCCAGTACTTC. Translating it yields CATSELAEEETQYF.